This T cell receptor (beta chain) was sequenced for a study of glioma-infiltrating T cells. Study-level points and caveats: Gliomas, especially low-grade, showed above-expected tissue-blood divergence; non-neoplastic patients showed below. CDR3 overlap between tissue and blood was very small.

About this clonotype itself: Its antigen remains unidentified.

Amplification of TCR alpha and beta CDR3 regions from RNA used iRepertoire nested multiplex PCR. Input was roughly 100-450 ng of tissue mRNA or PBMC total RNA. TCRdb passed the multiplex PCR reads through MiXCR, listing each CDR3 protein once. The sample shows about 180,000 distinct CDR3 sequences, about 40% of them seen only once. Losses at the gene ends were 4 bases for V and 4 bases for J; bases not matched to a gene: 6. The CDR3 is 15 amino acids. CDR1 and CDR2 from the germline V gene are SGHTS and YDEGEE. The rearrangement joins TRBV5-8 to TRBJ2-5, with 11 bases that match TRBD1. Sequencing was done on a sample of glioma tissue, nonneoplastic brain tissue, or PBMCs (not recorded which). The sequence was obtained from a human donor with low-grade glioma or glioblastoma, undergoing nonglioma brain surgery, or in good health (not recorded which). This chain's CDR3 is CASSVGQGDTETQYF. The CDR3 DNA sequence: TGTGCCAGCAGCGTGGGACAGGGGGACACAGAGACCCAGTACTTC.